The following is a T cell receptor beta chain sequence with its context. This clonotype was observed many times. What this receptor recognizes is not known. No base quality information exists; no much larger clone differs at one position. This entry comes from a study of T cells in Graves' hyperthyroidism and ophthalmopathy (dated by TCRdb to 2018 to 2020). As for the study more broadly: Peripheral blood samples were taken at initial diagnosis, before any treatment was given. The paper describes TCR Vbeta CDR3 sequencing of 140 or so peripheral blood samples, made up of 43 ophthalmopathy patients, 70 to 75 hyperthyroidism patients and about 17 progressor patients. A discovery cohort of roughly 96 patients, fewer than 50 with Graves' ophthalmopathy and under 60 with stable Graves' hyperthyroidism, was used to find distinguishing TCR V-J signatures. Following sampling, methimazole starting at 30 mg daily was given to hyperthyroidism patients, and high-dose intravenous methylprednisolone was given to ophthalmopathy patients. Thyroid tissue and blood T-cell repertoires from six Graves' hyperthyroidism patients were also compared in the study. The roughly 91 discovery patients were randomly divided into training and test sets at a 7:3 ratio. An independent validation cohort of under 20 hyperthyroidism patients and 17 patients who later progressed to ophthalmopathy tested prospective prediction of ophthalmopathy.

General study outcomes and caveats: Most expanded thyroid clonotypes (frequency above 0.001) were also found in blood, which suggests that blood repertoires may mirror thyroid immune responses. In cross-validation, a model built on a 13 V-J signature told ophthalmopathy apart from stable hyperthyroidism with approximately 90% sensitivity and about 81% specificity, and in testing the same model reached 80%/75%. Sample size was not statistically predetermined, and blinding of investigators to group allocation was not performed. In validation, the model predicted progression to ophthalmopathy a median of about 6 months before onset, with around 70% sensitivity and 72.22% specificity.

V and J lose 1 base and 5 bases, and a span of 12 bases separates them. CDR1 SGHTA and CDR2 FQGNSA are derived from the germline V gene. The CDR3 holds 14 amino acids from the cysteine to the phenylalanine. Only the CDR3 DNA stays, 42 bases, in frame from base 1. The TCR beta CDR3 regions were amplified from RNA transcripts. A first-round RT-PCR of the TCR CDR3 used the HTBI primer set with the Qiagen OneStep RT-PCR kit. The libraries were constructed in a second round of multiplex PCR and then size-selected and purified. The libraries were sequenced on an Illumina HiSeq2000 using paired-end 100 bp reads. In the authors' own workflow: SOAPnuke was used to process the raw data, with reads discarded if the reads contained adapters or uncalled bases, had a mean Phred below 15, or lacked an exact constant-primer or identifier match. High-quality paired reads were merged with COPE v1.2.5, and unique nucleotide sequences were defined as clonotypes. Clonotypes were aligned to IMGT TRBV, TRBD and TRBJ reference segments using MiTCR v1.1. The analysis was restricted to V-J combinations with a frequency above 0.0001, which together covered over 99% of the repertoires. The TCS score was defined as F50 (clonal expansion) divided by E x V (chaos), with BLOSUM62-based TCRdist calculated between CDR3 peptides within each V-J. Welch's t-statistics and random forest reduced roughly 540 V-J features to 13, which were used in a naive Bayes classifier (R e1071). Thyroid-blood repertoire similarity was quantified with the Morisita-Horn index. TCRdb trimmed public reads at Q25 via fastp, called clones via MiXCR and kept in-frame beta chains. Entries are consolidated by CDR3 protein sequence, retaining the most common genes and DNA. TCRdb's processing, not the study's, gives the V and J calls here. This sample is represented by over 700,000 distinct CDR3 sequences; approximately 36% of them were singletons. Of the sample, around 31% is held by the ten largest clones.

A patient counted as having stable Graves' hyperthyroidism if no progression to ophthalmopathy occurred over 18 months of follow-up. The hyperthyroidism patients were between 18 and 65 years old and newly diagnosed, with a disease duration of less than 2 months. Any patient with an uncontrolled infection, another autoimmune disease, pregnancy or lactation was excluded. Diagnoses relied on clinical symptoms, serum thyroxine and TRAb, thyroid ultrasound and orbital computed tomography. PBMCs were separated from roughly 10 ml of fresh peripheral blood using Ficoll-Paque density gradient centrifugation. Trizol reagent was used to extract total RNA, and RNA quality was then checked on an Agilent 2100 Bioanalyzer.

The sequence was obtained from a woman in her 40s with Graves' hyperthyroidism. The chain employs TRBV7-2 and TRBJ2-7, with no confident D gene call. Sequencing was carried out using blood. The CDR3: CASSLGSGYDEQYF. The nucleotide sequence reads TGTGCCAGCAGCTTAGGGAGTGGGTACGACGAGCAGTACTTC.